Following are 15 T cell receptor beta chains from one sample sequenced in a study of blood T cell repertoires in COVID-19. The repertoire was sequenced with immunoSEQ multiplex PCR; TCRdb's copy has only in-frame clones and lacks some. The sample holds fewer than 350,000 clones, more than 80% seen once. Input material: PBMCs or T cells enriched from blood (not recorded which). The receptors here all came from a woman in her twenties or thirties with acute COVID-19.

CDR3 amino acids: CASSPDWGQGARLGYTF. For the CDR3, the DNA is TGTGCCAGCAGCCCAGACTGGGGACAGGGGGCGCGGTTGGGCTACACCTTC. This chain joins TRBV11-2 and TRBJ1-2; 12 nucleotides match TRBD1. V dropped 5 bases and J dropped 8; count of bases not matched to a gene: 15. From germline, CDR1 is SGHAT and CDR2 FQNNGV. The CDR3 runs 17 residues.

This chain connects TRBV9 to TRBJ2-5; 7 bases are shared with TRBD1. The CDR3 covers 14 residues. Trimming removed 2 bases from V and 3 bases from J; junction bases left unmatched: 4. Germline V lookup: CDR1 SGDLS, CDR2 YYNGEE. The CDR3 region is CASSVGQNEETQYF. The DNA for the CDR3 is TGTGCCAGCAGCGTGGGACAGAATGAAGAGACCCAGTACTTC.

V gene TRBV7-2 combines with J gene TRBJ1-1; maybe TRBD1 (6 bases). CDR3 length equals 16 residues. CDR1 is SGHTA and CDR2 is FQGNSA in the germline V gene. V lost 5 bases, J lost 1 base, and 17 bases lay in between. CDR3 in amino acids: CASSPLPGAWNTEAFF. The CDR3 DNA is TGTGCCAGCAGCCCTCTTCCAGGGGCCTGGAACACTGAAGCTTTCTTT.

The chain joins TRBV5-1 to TRBJ2-1, with TRBD2 matching 8 bases. The CDR3 is 18 amino acids. Germline CDR1 reads SGHRS; CDR2 reads YFSETQ. V lost 0 bases, J lost 1 base, and 9 bases stayed unmatched. The CDR3 nucleotides are TGCGCCAGCAGCTTGGAGGCTAGCGGGCTGGGATCCTACAATGAGCAGTTCTTC. Translation gives CASSLEASGLGSYNEQFF.

The chain links TRBV13 to TRBJ2-7; 9 positions match TRBD2. The germline CDR1 and CDR2 sequences are PRHDT and FYEKMQ (reference sequence). This CDR3 region has 15 residues. V shed 5 bases and J 5 bases; nucleotides not matched to a gene: 10. This CDR3 is CASSLLLAGAHEQYF. The CDR3 DNA follows: TGTGCCAGCAGCCTCCTATTAGCGGGAGCGCACGAGCAGTACTTC. The full variable domain, with the rest looked up from reference TRBV13 and TRBJ2-7, is AAGVIQSPRHLIKEKRETATLKCYPIPRHDTVYWYQQGPGQDPQFLISFYEKMQSDKGSIPDRFSAQQFSDYHSELNMSSLELGDSALYFCASSLLLAGAHEQYFGPGTRLTVT.

The V and J genes are TRBV5-1 and TRBJ1-5; 7 nucleotides agree with TRBD1. Germline CDR1 SGHRS, CDR2 YFSETQ. V lost 4 bases and J lost 4; bases outside the gene matches: 5. The CDR3 totals 14 residues. This CDR3 reads CASSPGTENQPQHF. The CDR3 nucleotides are TGCGCCAGCAGCCCGGGGACAGAAAATCAGCCCCAGCATTTT.

The chain employs TRBV4-3 and TRBJ2-2, with D maybe TRBD2 (6 bases). The CDR3 covers 17 residues. Germline loops: CDR1 LGHNA, CDR2 YSLEER. Trimming left V 3 bases short and J 5 bases short, with 19 bases between. The CDR3 DNA is TGCGCCAGCAGCCATGTCGGGGCAGCGGGTTTAACCGGGGAGCTGTTTTTT. It codes for CASSHVGAAGLTGELFF.

This chain connects TRBV28 to TRBJ2-3, with a tentative D call TRBD1 (6 bases). CDR3 size: 15 residues. Germline assignment: CDR1 MDHEN and CDR2 SYDVKM. Trimming stripped 5 bases from V and 2 bases from J, with 14 bases between. The CDR3 sequence is CASSLYGQITDTQYF. The CDR3 nucleotides are TGTGCCAGCAGTCTGTATGGACAGATCACAGATACGCAGTATTTT.

The chain carries TRBV27 and TRBJ2-3; D is possibly TRBD2 (6 bases). The ends were cut back, 7 bases at V and 6 bases at J, with 14 bases in the middle. Germline V CDR1 and CDR2: MNHEY, SMNVEV (reference sequence). The CDR3 loop spans 13 amino acids. The CDR3 reads CASTAGSRDTQYF. As DNA, the CDR3 is TGTGCCAGCACTGCGGGGTCTAGGGATACGCAGTATTTT.

The chain is built from TRBV4-1 and TRBJ2-3; D is undetermined. Trimming stripped 1 base from V and 3 bases from J, with 11 bases between. CDR3 length: 15 residues. Looked up from germline, CDR1 is MGHRA and CDR2 is YSYEKL. The CDR3 reads CASSQVRGWTDTQYF. The CDR3 nucleotides read TGCGCCAGCAGCCAAGTTCGAGGTTGGACAGATACGCAGTATTTT.

The chain joins TRBV3-1 (or the pseudogene TRBV3-2) to TRBJ2-7, with D perhaps matching TRBD1 (6 bases). V lost 5 bases and J 5 bases, leaving 13 bases between the germline ends. CDR1 and CDR2 (germline): LGHDT, YNNKEL (reference sequence). The CDR3 consists of 13 residues. This chain's CDR3 is CASSSRTAHEQYF. DNA of the CDR3: TGTGCCAGCAGCTCACGGACAGCCCACGAGCAGTACTTC.

This clone occurred a few times. In nucleotides, the CDR3 is TGCGCCAGCAGCCAAGATACGATAGCGGGAGGCTACGAGCAGTACTTC. This encodes CASSQDTIAGGYEQYF. The chain is built from TRBV4-1 and TRBJ2-7; TRBD2 agrees at 10 bases. The CDR3 runs to 16 residues. V lost 0 bases to trimming and J lost 3 bases; unmatched junction nucleotides: 5. Germline CDR1 and CDR2: MGHRA and YSYEKL.

This clone was seen a handful of times. The chain joins TRBV10-3 to TRBJ2-1, with D tentatively TRBD2 (6 bases). This CDR3 is 14 amino acids long. V lost 4 bases and J 6 bases, leaving 13 bases between the germline ends. Germline V gives CDR1 ENHRY, CDR2 SYGVKD. For the CDR3, the DNA is TGTGCCATCAGTGCGGGGAGGATCGGCAATGAGCAGTTCTTC. Its translation: CAISAGRIGNEQFF.

The CDR3 sequence is CAISESRLTAYEQYF. The CDR3 region has the DNA TGTGCCATCAGTGAGTCTAGACTTACCGCCTACGAGCAGTACTTC. The rearrangement uses TRBV10-3 and TRBJ2-7; D call uncertain. The length of the CDR3 is 15 residues. From germline, CDR1 is ENHRY and CDR2 SYGVKD. The V and J ends lost 0 bases and 2 bases respectively, with 11 bases between them.

V and J are TRBV10-3 and TRBJ2-6; 8 nucleotides agree with TRBD1. CDR3 size: 20 residues. Germline assignment: CDR1 ENHRY and CDR2 SYGVKD. The J segment lost 4 bases and the V segment lost 6 bases, leaving 20 bases of the junction unmatched. CDR3 sequence reads: CAISDLVSGGAGAGANVLTF. CDR3 nucleotides: TGTGCCATCAGCGATCTAGTTTCAGGGGGCGCAGGGGCCGGGGCCAACGTCCTGACTTTC.